Below, one TCR beta chain is given with its context. Antigen: not known. The data derive from a study of cytomegalovirus exposure and HLA in healthy donors. Study-level points and caveats: In a later analysis, most CMV-associated TCR beta chains appeared HLA-restricted. TCR beta chains associated with HLA were, in a later analysis, more clonally expanded than equally common others.

Trimming removed 5 bases from V and 5 bases from J; junction bases left unmatched: 10. CDR1 is SGHAT and CDR2 is FQNNGV in the germline V gene. This CDR3 has 16 amino acids. Researchers ran the PCR with 60 Vbeta and 13 Jbeta primers. Clones were sequenced by immunoSEQ multiplex PCR, and TCRdb holds only the in-frame ones, with some missing. The table has approximately 160,000 clones, around 79% seen once. The source is a woman in her forties in good health and CMV-seropositive. Sequencing was done on a sample of PBMCs. The gene calls are TRBV11-2 and TRBJ1-5; 9 bases map to TRBD1. CDR3 coding DNA: TGTGCCAGCAGCCCTCCGAGGGACAGGGCCTATCAGCCCCAGCATTTT. This gives the protein CASSPPRDRAYQPQHF.